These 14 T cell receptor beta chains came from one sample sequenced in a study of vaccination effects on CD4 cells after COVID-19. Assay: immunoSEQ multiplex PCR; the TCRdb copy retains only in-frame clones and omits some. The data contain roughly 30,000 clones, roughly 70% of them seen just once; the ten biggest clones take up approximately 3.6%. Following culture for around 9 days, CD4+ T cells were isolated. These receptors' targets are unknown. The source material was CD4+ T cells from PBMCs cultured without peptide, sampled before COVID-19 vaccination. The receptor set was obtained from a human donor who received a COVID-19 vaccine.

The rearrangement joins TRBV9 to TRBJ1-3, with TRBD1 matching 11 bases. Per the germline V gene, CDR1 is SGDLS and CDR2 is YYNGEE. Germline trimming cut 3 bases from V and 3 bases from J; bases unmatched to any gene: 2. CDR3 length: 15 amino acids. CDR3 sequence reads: CASSGGQGGGNTIYF. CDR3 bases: TGTGCCAGCAGCGGGGGACAGGGGGGTGGAAACACCATATATTTT. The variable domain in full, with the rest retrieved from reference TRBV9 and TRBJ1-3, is DSGVTQTPKHLITATGQRVTLRCSPRSGDLSVYWYQQSLDQGLQFLIQYYNGEERAKGNILERFSAQQFPDLHSELNLSSLELGDSALYFCASSGGQGGGNTIYFGEGSWLTVV.

The CDR3 sequence: CASSPTGTQETQYF. The CDR3 DNA sequence: TGTGCCAGCTCACCAACAGGGACCCAAGAGACCCAGTACTTC. The V gene is TRBV18, the J gene TRBJ2-5, with D perhaps TRBD1 (6 bases). Trimming removed 2 bases from V and 1 base from J, with 8 bases in between. CDR3 length equals 14 residues. Germline V gene data show CDR1 as KGHSH and CDR2 as LQKENI.

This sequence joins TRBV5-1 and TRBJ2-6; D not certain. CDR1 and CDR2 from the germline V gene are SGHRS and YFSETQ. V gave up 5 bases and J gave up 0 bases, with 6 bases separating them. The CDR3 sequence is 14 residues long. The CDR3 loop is CASSQDSGANVLTF. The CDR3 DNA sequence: TGCGCCAGCAGTCAGGACTCTGGGGCCAACGTCCTGACTTTC.

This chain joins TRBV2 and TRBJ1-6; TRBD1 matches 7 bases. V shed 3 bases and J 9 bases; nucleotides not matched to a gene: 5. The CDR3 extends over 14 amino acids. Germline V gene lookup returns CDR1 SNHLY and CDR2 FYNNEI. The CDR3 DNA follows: TGTGCCAGCAGTGAGACAGGGTTCAGTTCACCCCTCCACTTT. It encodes CASSETGFSSPLHF.

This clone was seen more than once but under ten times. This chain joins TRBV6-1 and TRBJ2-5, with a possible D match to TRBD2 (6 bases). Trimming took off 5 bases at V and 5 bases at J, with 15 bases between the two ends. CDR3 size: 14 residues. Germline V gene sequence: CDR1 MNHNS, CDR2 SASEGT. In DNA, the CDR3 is TGTGCCAGCAGTAGAGGAGGGCCTGGGGAGACCCAGTACTTC. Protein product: CASSRGGPGETQYF.

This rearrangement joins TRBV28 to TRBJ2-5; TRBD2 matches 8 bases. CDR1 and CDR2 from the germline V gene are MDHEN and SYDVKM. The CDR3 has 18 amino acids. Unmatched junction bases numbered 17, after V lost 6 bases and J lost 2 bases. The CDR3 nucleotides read TGTGCCAGCAGCCAGCGGGGGAGCGGAGCGACTATACAAGAGACCCAGTACTTC. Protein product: CASSQRGSGATIQETQYF.

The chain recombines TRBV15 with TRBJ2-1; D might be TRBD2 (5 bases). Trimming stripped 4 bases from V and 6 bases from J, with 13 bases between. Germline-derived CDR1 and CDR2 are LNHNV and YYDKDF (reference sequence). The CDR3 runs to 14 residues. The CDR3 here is CATSKSPEGNEQFF. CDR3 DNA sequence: TGTGCCACCAGCAAGTCCCCCGAGGGCAATGAGCAGTTCTTC.

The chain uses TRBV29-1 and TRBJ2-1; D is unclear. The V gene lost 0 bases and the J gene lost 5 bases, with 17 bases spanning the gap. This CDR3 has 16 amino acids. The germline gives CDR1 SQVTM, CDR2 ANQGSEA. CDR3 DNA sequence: TGCAGCGTTGAAGATCTTTGGGCCTACACTAACAATGAGCAGTTCTTC. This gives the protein CSVEDLWAYTNNEQFF.

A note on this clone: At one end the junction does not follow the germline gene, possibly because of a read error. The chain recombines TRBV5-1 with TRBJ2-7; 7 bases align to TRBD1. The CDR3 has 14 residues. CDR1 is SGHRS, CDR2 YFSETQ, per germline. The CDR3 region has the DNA TGCGCCAGCAGTTTGGGACAGCAAGGGTCCGAGCAGTACTTC. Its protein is CASSLGQQGSEQYF. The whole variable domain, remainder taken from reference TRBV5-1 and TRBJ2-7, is KAGVTQTPRYLIKTRGQQVTLSCSPISGHRSVSWYQQTPGQGLQFLFEYFSETQRNKGNFPGRFSGRQFSNSRSEMNVSTLELGDSALYLCASSLGQQGSEQYFGPGTRLTVT.

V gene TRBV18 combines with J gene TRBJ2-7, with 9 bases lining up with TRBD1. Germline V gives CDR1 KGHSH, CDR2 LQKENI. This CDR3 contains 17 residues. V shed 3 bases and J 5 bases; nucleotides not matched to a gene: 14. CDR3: CASSPRMVWTGDDEQYF. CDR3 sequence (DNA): TGTGCCAGCTCACCCAGGATGGTCTGGACAGGGGACGACGAGCAGTACTTC.

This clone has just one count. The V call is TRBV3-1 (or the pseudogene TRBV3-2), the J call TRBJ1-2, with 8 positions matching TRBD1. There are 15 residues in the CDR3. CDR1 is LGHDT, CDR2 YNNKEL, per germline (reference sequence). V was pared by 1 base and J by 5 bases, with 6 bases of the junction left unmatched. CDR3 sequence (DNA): TGTGCCAGCAGCCAAGCTGACAGGGGCGGTTATGGCTACACCTTC. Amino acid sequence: CASSQADRGGYGYTF.

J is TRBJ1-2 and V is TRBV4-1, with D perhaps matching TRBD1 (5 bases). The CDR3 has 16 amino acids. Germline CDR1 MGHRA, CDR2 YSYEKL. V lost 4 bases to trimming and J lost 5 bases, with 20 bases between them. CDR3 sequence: CASSPAGTARVYGYTF. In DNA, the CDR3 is TGCGCCAGCAGCCCAGCCGGGACGGCAAGGGTATATGGCTACACCTTC.

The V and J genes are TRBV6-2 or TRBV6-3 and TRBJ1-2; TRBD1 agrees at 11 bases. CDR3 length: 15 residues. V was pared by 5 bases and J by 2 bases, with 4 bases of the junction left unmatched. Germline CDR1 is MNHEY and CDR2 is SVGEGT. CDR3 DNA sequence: TGTGCCAGCAGTCGGACAGGGGGCGCGAACTATGGCTACACCTTC. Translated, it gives CASSRTGGANYGYTF.

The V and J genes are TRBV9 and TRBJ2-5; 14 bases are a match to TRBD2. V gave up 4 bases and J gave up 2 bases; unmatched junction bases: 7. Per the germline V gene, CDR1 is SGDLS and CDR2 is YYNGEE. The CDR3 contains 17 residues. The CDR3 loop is CASSPRTSGGPQETQYF. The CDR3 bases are TGTGCCAGCAGCCCCCGGACTAGCGGGGGGCCTCAAGAGACCCAGTACTTC.